What follows are 18 T cell receptor beta chains derived from one specimen sequenced in a study of shared clonotypes between healthy human individuals (dated by TCRdb to 2019 to 2021). Library prep was done by the immunoSEQ multiplex PCR assay. The table was pulled from immuneACCESS by TCRdb, which kept in-frame rearrangements only. Such tables lose some clones; where checked, under half of the loss comes from unresolved V genes, and the rest has no known cause. This sample is represented by 2,500,000 or so clones; approximately 94% of them were singletons. The ten largest clones represent around 0.15% of the sample. Sequencing input: naive CD4+ T cells sorted from blood. In the paper's terms, the cell subset or site label means: CD45RA+ positively selected. All receptors derive from a man aged 18 to 29 in good health.

J is TRBJ2-5 and V is TRBV30, with 12 bases aligning to TRBD2. The CDR3 runs 13 residues. V shed 8 bases and J 5 bases; nucleotides not matched to a gene: 6. Germline V gene data show CDR1 as GTSNPN and CDR2 as SVGIG (reference sequence). The CDR3 DNA sequence: TGTGCCGCCCGACTAGCGGGAGCGGAGACCCAGTACTTC. Amino acids: CAARLAGAETQYF.

The chain employs TRBV19 and TRBJ2-3, with 7 bases matching TRBD1. The CDR3 is made up of 15 amino acids. V was pared by 3 bases and J by 2 bases, with 5 bases of the junction left unmatched. Germline V gives CDR1 LNHDA, CDR2 SQIVND (reference sequence). CDR3 sequence: CASSMGDRSTDTQYF. CDR3 coding DNA: TGTGCCAGTAGTATGGGGGACAGATCCACAGATACGCAGTATTTT.

CDR3 amino acids: CASSGGLAGAQYF. In DNA, the CDR3 is TGTGCCAGCAGTGGGGGACTAGCGGGGGCCCAGTACTTC. The V call is TRBV6-1, the J call TRBJ2-5; 14 bases line up with TRBD2. Trimming at V came to 4 bases and at J to 9 bases, leaving 1 base not matched to a gene. Per the germline V gene, CDR1 is MNHNS and CDR2 is SASEGT. The CDR3 contains 13 residues.

The chain is built from TRBV10-3 and TRBJ1-1; 9 bases line up with TRBD1. This CDR3 is built from 16 residues. The J segment lost 5 bases and the V segment lost 6 bases, leaving 13 bases of the junction unmatched. Germline CDR1 is ENHRY and CDR2 is SYGVKD. The CDR3 is CAISHLKQGARTEAFF. The CDR3 bases are TGTGCCATCAGCCATCTTAAACAGGGGGCAAGGACTGAAGCTTTCTTT.

The V and J genes are TRBV10-3 and TRBJ2-3; no reliable D call. The germline V gene has CDR1 ENHRY and CDR2 SYGVKD. V lost 0 bases, J lost 2 bases, and 15 bases lay in between. The CDR3 has 17 residues. This CDR3 is CAISESWVGQITDTQYF. CDR3 DNA: TGTGCCATCAGTGAGTCGTGGGTGGGTCAGATCACAGATACGCAGTATTTT.

The V call is TRBV5-1, the J call TRBJ2-3, with 12 bases that match TRBD2. In germline, CDR1 is SGHRS, CDR2 YFSETQ. V lost 4 bases, J lost 3 bases, and 12 bases stayed unmatched. The CDR3 is made up of 18 amino acids. CDR3 DNA sequence: TGCGCCAGCAGCCCCTCTAGCGGGAGGGCCAGAGGGACAGATACGCAGTATTTT. Protein product: CASSPSSGRARGTDTQYF. Drawing the rest from reference TRBV5-1 and TRBJ2-3, the complete variable domain is KAGVTQTPRYLIKTRGQQVTLSCSPISGHRSVSWYQQTPGQGLQFLFEYFSETQRNKGNFPGRFSGRQFSNSRSEMNVSTLELGDSALYLCASSPSSGRARGTDTQYFGPGTRLTVL.

The chain employs TRBV5-1 and TRBJ2-1; D is unclear. CDR3 length: 14 amino acids. V was clipped by 4 bases and J by 7 bases, with 15 bases between them. Germline CDR1 and CDR2: SGHRS and YFSETQ. CDR3 DNA: TGCGCCAGCAGCGCCCTCGTATTGGAAAATGAGCAGTTCTTC. It translates to CASSALVLENEQFF.

This clone occurred once. The V gene is TRBV4-3, the J gene TRBJ2-3; D is possibly TRBD2 (6 bases). V dropped 0 bases and J dropped 6 bases, with 13 bases sitting between them. This CDR3 has 15 residues. Germline V gene data show CDR1 as LGHNA and CDR2 as YSLEER. In DNA, the CDR3 is TGCGCCAGCAGCCAAGAGGCGACTGGGGGGGATACGCAGTATTTT. Encoded protein: CASSQEATGGDTQYF.

The chain links TRBV7-3 to TRBJ2-3, with 9 nucleotides matching TRBD2. V lost 5 bases to trimming and J lost 0 bases; unmatched junction nucleotides: 6. Germline V gene sequence: CDR1 SGHTA, CDR2 FQGTGA. This CDR3 has 16 residues. CDR3 sequence: CASSPRTSASTDTQYF. Here the CDR3 DNA reads TGTGCCAGCAGCCCCCGGACTAGCGCAAGCACAGATACGCAGTATTTT.

V gene TRBV5-1 combines with J gene TRBJ2-7; the D gene could be TRBD1 or TRBD2 (5 bases each). V lost 0 bases, J lost 0 bases, and 10 bases lay in between. The CDR3 is 15 residues long. Per germline, CDR1 SGHRS and CDR2 YFSETQ. The chain's CDR3 is CASSLDPGTSYEQYF. CDR3 nucleotides: TGCGCCAGCAGCTTGGACCCCGGGACCTCCTACGAGCAGTACTTC.

V is TRBV14 and J is TRBJ2-3, with D uncertain. Germline loops: CDR1 SGHDN, CDR2 FVKESK. Between the trimmed V and J ends, which lost 4 bases and 0 bases, there was a span of 11 bases. The CDR3 is 15 amino acids. For the CDR3, the DNA is TGTGCCAGCAGCCCGAAACAGATTAGCACAGATACGCAGTATTTT. This sequence encodes CASSPKQISTDTQYF.

This clone has just one count. The genes are TRBV9 and TRBJ1-1; 7 bases fit TRBD1. V lost 0 bases and J lost 3; bases outside the gene matches: 5. The V gene's germline CDR1 is SGDLS and CDR2 YYNGEE. The CDR3 consists of 15 residues. CDR3 in amino acids: CASSVDGRGDTEAFF. CDR3 in DNA: TGTGCCAGCAGCGTAGACGGCAGGGGGGACACTGAAGCTTTCTTT.

The chain carries TRBV11-1 and TRBJ2-3; D not resolved. V gave up 1 base and J gave up 6 bases, with 8 bases separating them. Germline V gene sequence: CDR1 SGHAT, CDR2 FQDESV (reference sequence). The CDR3 has 13 amino acids. Here the CDR3 reads CASSLGMADTQYF. CDR3 bases: TGTGCCAGCAGCTTAGGGATGGCGGATACGCAGTATTTT.

This sequence joins TRBV25-1 and TRBJ2-5; weak D call: TRBD1 (6 bases). Trimming removed 2 bases at V and 4 bases at J, with 11 bases between. Looked up from germline, CDR1 is MGHDK and CDR2 is SYGVNS. The CDR3 loop spans 14 amino acids. For the CDR3, the DNA is TGTGCCAGCAGTGAACAGGGGAAGGGAGAGACCCAGTACTTC. It codes for CASSEQGKGETQYF.

The V call is TRBV19, the J call TRBJ1-6, with D unresolved. Looked up from germline, CDR1 is LNHDA and CDR2 is SQIVND (reference sequence). The CDR3 consists of 14 residues. The V end was cut by 9 bases, the J end by 7 bases, with 16 bases between. This chain's CDR3 is CASAVGERNSPLHF. CDR3 coding DNA: TGTGCCAGCGCGGTGGGAGAGAGGAATTCACCCCTCCACTTT.

The chain is built from TRBV7-9 and TRBJ2-3; D is ambiguous. The CDR3 has 14 amino acids. V dropped 5 bases and J dropped 0 bases, with 9 bases sitting between them. Germline values: CDR1 SEHNR, CDR2 FQNEAQ (reference sequence). In DNA, the CDR3 is TGTGCCAGCAGCATTACCGACAGCACAGATACGCAGTATTTT. Its protein product is CASSITDSTDTQYF.

The chain employs TRBV7-2 and TRBJ1-5; 7 positions match TRBD1. V dropped 2 bases and J dropped 9; count of bases not matched to a gene: 4. CDR1 and CDR2 from the germline V gene are SGHTA and FQGNSA. The CDR3 consists of 13 residues. The CDR3 is CASSLNSGGPQHF. In nucleotides, the CDR3 is TGTGCCAGCAGCTTAAATTCAGGGGGGCCCCAGCATTTT.

The chain combines TRBV18 with TRBJ2-7; 7 bases match TRBD1. V trimming: 5 bases; J trimming: 6 bases; junction bases outside the gene matches: 4. The CDR3 is 12 amino acids. CDR1 is KGHSH and CDR2 is LQKENI in the germline V gene. This chain's CDR3 is CASSASGGEQYF. In DNA, the CDR3 is TGTGCCAGCTCAGCCTCAGGGGGCGAGCAGTACTTC.